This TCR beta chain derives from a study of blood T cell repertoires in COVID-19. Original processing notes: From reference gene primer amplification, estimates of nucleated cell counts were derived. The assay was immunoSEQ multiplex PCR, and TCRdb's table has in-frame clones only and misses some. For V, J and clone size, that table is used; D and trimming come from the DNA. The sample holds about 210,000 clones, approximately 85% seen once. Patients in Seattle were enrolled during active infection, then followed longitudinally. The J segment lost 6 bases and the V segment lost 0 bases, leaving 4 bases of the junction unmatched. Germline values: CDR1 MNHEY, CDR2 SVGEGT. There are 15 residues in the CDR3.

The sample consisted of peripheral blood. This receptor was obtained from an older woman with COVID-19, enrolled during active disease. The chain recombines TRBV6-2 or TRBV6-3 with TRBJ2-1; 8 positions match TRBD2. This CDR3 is CASSYSGREANEQFF. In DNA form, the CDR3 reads TGTGCCAGCAGTTACTCGGGGCGGGAGGCCAATGAGCAGTTCTTC.